This TCR beta chain was sequenced for a study of T cell responses to AZD1222 COVID-19 vaccine. In germline, CDR1 is MNHEY, CDR2 SMNVEV (reference sequence). J was trimmed by 8 bases and V by 1 base; bases with no gene match: 7. The length of the CDR3 is 15 residues. Notes on the study in general: Baseline serostatus was positive in only a handful of AZD1222 recipients.

On this clone itself: The target antigen is unknown.

Clones were sequenced by immunoSEQ multiplex PCR, and TCRdb holds only the in-frame ones, with some missing. The data hold 65,000 to 75,000 clones, with 84% observed a single time. The sequenced sample was peripheral blood, obtained on day 0 of AZD1222 vaccination. This chain joins TRBV27 and TRBJ2-1; 8 positions agree with TRBD1. The clonotype was recovered from an adult in good health. CDR3 nucleotides: TGTGCCAGCAGTTTATTAGTCTCAGGGGGCCATGAGCAGTTCTTC. Protein sequence: CASSLLVSGGHEQFF.